Listed here are 20 T cell receptor beta chains from one sample, sequenced in a study of molecular identifiers for immune sequencing clone quantification. A single record per CDR3 protein comes from TCRdb applying MiXCR to the PCR reads. The data contain fewer than 8,500 distinct CDR3 sequences, roughly a third of them seen just once; the ten biggest clones take up 6.5% to 7.5%. Material for sequencing was naive CD8+ T cells from blood, with Jurkat cell RNA spiked in. Subset denoted: FACS-sorted CD8+CD4-CCR7+CD45RA+ naive T cells. These receptors were obtained from a human donor in good health. Some libraries in this study had Jurkat cell RNA spiked in.

By sample fraction, this clonotype is medium-sized. CDR3 amino acids: CASSLVSFQETQYF. In DNA, the CDR3 is TGTGCCAGCAGCTTAGTAAGCTTCCAAGAGACCCAGTACTTC. This rearrangement joins TRBV11-2 to TRBJ2-5; D ambiguous. Germline V gives CDR1 SGHAT, CDR2 FQNNGV. This CDR3 has 14 amino acids. Trimming removed 1 base at V and 1 base at J, with 7 bases between.

Within the sample, this clonotype is medium-sized (0.01 to 0.1%). V gene TRBV29-1 combines with J gene TRBJ1-3; D not resolved. The CDR3 spans 12 residues. V was trimmed by 6 bases and J by 2 bases, leaving 8 bases between them. Germline CDR1 is SQVTM and CDR2 is ANQGSEA. CDR3 in DNA: TGCAGCGTGGCACTCACTGGAAACACCATATATTTT. Translation gives CSVALTGNTIYF.

By share, this clonotype counts as medium-sized. This chain joins TRBV28 and TRBJ2-3, with 7 bases matching TRBD1. Germline CDR1 reads MDHEN; CDR2 reads SYDVKM. With V trimmed by 6 bases and J by 3 bases, 18 bases remained unmatched. This CDR3 region has 18 residues. The CDR3 is CASSPSSAPGGVTDTQYF. CDR3 DNA: TGTGCCAGCAGCCCGTCGTCGGCTCCAGGGGGTGTTACAGATACGCAGTATTTT.

The chain joins TRBV23-1 to TRBJ2-7; 13 bases are a match to TRBD2. TRBV23-1 is placed among ORFs of uncertain function. The CDR3 runs to 17 residues. Unmatched junction bases numbered 9, after V lost 3 bases and J lost 4 bases. The DNA of the CDR3 is TGCGCCAGCAGTCACCCCCTCGGGACTAGCGGGAAATACGAGCAGTACTTC. Its translation: CASSHPLGTSGKYEQYF.

This clonotype was seen only a few times. The rearrangement uses TRBV14 and TRBJ2-5; D not resolved. V lost 1 base and J 4 bases, leaving 13 bases between the germline ends. Per the germline V gene, CDR1 is SGHDN and CDR2 is FVKESK. The CDR3 runs to 15 residues. The CDR3 loop is CASSQALMRRETQYF. The CDR3 DNA reads TGTGCCAGCAGCCAAGCCCTAATGAGAAGAGAGACCCAGTACTTC.

The sample holds a few counts of this clonotype. The chain carries TRBV18 and TRBJ2-3; D possibly uses TRBD1 or TRBD2 (5 bases each). From germline, CDR1 is KGHSH and CDR2 LQKENI. The CDR3 has 14 residues. V was shortened by 0 bases and J by 5 bases, with 9 bases between the two germline ends. The CDR3 nucleotides read TGTGCCAGCTCACCACCCCAGGGAGAAGATACGCAGTATTTT. Protein product: CASSPPQGEDTQYF. Combining the CDR3 with reference TRBV18 and TRBJ2-3 gives the whole variable domain NAGVMQNPRHLVRRRGQEARLRCSPMKGHSHVYWYRQLPEEGLKFMVYLQKENIIDESGMPKERFSAEFPKEGPSILRIQQVVRGDSAAYFCASSPPQGEDTQYFGPGTRLTVL.

Sample share makes this clonotype medium-sized. CDR3 DNA: TGCAGCGTTGAAACAGGGGGCCCCTACGAGCAGTACTTC. This gives the protein CSVETGGPYEQYF. J is TRBJ2-7 and V is TRBV29-1, with TRBD1 matching over 9 bases. The CDR3 runs 13 residues. CDR1 is SQVTM and CDR2 is ANQGSEA in the germline V gene. V gave up 2 bases and J gave up 2 bases; unmatched junction bases: 1.

In this sample, this clonotype turned up a few times. The V and J genes are TRBV28 and TRBJ1-5, with 9 bases aligning to TRBD1. Germline lookup yields CDR1 MDHEN and CDR2 SYDVKM. The J segment lost 6 bases and the V segment lost 5 bases, leaving 2 bases of the junction unmatched. This CDR3 region has 13 residues. CDR3 in amino acids: CASSTGGGQPQHF. DNA of the CDR3: TGTGCCAGCAGTACAGGGGGCGGTCAGCCCCAGCATTTT.

The gene calls are TRBV7-9 and TRBJ2-7; 7 nucleotides line up with TRBD1. V lost 5 bases to trimming and J lost 1 base; unmatched junction nucleotides: 5. The CDR3 covers 14 residues. Looked up from germline, CDR1 is SEHNR and CDR2 is FQNEAQ (reference sequence). CDR3 in amino acids: CASSRDSLSYEQYF. The CDR3 coding sequence is TGTGCCAGCAGCCGGGACAGCCTTTCCTACGAGCAGTACTTC.

DNA of the CDR3: TGTGCCAGCAGCCAATGGGACGGCGAGACCCAGTACTTC. It codes for CASSQWDGETQYF. This chain connects TRBV14 to TRBJ2-5; D tentatively fits TRBD1 or TRBD2 (5 bases each). V lost 2 bases and J lost 5, with 9 bases in between. Germline-derived CDR1 and CDR2 are SGHDN and FVKESK. The CDR3 totals 13 residues.

Details on this clonotype: Since a much larger clone is just one base distant, this may be a read error. This chain uses TRBV28 with TRBJ2-7; no clear D gene. Per germline, CDR1 MDHEN and CDR2 SYDVKM. This CDR3 contains 13 residues. The CDR3 bases are TGTGCCAGCGGTTTGTCGATTCTAGTCGAGCAGTACTTC. Translating gives CASGLSILVEQYF.

There are a few counts of this clonotype. CDR3 bases: TGTGCCAGCAGTTACTCGAGCTCTGGGGCCAACGTCCTGACTTTC. This codes for CASSYSSSGANVLTF. The chain links TRBV6-6 to TRBJ2-6; D is undetermined. Germline V CDR1 and CDR2: MNHNY, SVGAGI (reference sequence). The V gene lost 0 bases and the J gene lost 0 bases, with 3 bases spanning the gap. This CDR3 spans 15 amino acids.

This clonotype was seen a handful of times. The chain carries TRBV12-3 or TRBV12-4 and TRBJ2-7, with D perhaps assigned TRBD1 or TRBD2 (6 bases each). V gave up 6 bases and J gave up 5 bases, with 17 bases separating them. This CDR3 spans 14 amino acids. The DNA of the CDR3 is TGTGCCAGCAGCATGACCGGGGGCCCTCACGAGCAGTACTTC. It encodes CASSMTGGPHEQYF.

This clonotype was seen only once. A junction boundary mismatches the germline segment, possibly from a read error. The chain carries TRBV28 and TRBJ2-1, with D perhaps TRBD2 (5 bases). CDR1 is MDHEN and CDR2 is SYDVKM in the germline V gene. CDR3 length: 14 amino acids. CDR3 loop: CASSLRGSYKEQFF. The CDR3, as DNA: TGTGCCAGCAGCCTTCGGGGTTCCTACAAAGAGCAGTTCTTC.

Details on this clonotype: A much larger clonotype is one base distant, so this may be a read error. V usage is TRBV29-1 and J usage is TRBJ2-3, with D unclear. The CDR3 loop spans 13 amino acids. Per the germline V gene, CDR1 is SQVTM and CDR2 is ANQGSEA. The CDR3 DNA reads TGCTGCGTTGACTTGGACAGCACAGATACGCAGTATTTT. Protein product: CCVDLDSTDTQYF.

As concerns this clonotype: The conserved phenylalanine or tryptophan normally closing the CDR3 is absent here, so this likely arose from a read error. The gene calls are TRBV28 and TRBJ1-1; weak D call: TRBD1 (6 bases). Trimming removed 7 bases from V and 7 bases from J, with 19 bases in between. The CDR3 is 14 residues long. CDR1 MDHEN and CDR2 SYDVKM come from the germline V gene. The CDR3 DNA reads TGTGCCAGCACCCTCAACCGGGACATGTTTGAAGCTTTCCTT. It specifies CASTLNRDMFEAFL.

The CDR3 DNA follows: TGTGCCAGCAGTCCCCGGTCCGCCGGATACAATGAGCAGTTCTTC. Translating it yields CASSPRSAGYNEQFF. The J gene is TRBJ2-1, the V gene TRBV28; no firm D call. Trimming took off 5 bases at V and 4 bases at J, with 15 bases between the two ends. Germline V gene lookup returns CDR1 MDHEN and CDR2 SYDVKM. The CDR3 length is 15 residues.

The genes are TRBV3-2 and TRBJ2-3; the tabulated D call, TRBD2, remains unverified against the DNA. TRBV3-2 counts as a pseudogene. The CDR3 is 19 amino acids. CDR3 loop: CASSHGEKRSSGSTDTQYF. The CDR3 DNA is TGTGCCAGCAGCCACGGGGAGAAAAGGTCTAGCGGATCCACAGATACGCAGTATTTT.

In its sample, this clonotype is medium-sized (0.01 to 0.1%). The chain joins TRBV10-3 to TRBJ2-2, with D possibly TRBD2 on 6 matching bases. V lost 7 bases and J 7 bases, leaving 16 bases between the germline ends. The V gene's germline CDR1 is ENHRY and CDR2 SYGVKD. The CDR3 runs 14 residues. In DNA form, the CDR3 reads TGTGCCATCACGATGACCTCCGGGGGCGGGGAGCTGTTTTTT. It codes for CAITMTSGGGELFF.

Comments on this clonotype: A much larger clone sits a single nucleotide away, making a read error possible. The rearrangement joins TRBV7-9 to TRBJ2-3; D unresolved. CDR1 and CDR2 from the germline V gene are SEHNR and FQNEAQ (reference sequence). This CDR3 spans 12 amino acids. The CDR3 DNA is TGTGCCGGCAGCTTACTCACAGATACGCAGTATTTT. Translation gives CAGSLLTDTQYF.